Each of the 22 T cell receptor beta chains below was sequenced from the same sample in a study of T cells in Graves' hyperthyroidism and ophthalmopathy. Amplification yielded TCR beta CDR3 regions, with RNA transcripts as the source. Primed by the HTBI set, a first-round RT-PCR was run on the TCR CDR3. TCRdb reprocessed the multiplex PCR reads via MiXCR and lists one record per CDR3 protein. The sample yields about 640,000 distinct CDR3 sequences, less than 25% seen once. The sequenced sample was blood. The source is a young man with Graves' ophthalmopathy.

The chain joins TRBV30 to TRBJ1-4; D perhaps matches TRBD1 (5 bases). This CDR3 comprises 16 residues. Trimming took 0 bases from V and 5 from J, leaving 16 bases between them. CDR1 is GTSNPN, CDR2 SVGIG, per germline (reference sequence). CDR3 in DNA: TGTGCCTGGAGTGTAACGGGGACGGTAGCAAATGAAAAACTGTTTTTT. Amino acids: CAWSVTGTVANEKLFF.

The rearrangement links TRBV20-1 to TRBJ1-1, with D possibly being TRBD1 (6 bases). Between the trimmed V and J ends, which lost 4 bases and 8 bases, there was a span of 14 bases. This CDR3 region has 12 residues. Germline CDR1 DFQATT, CDR2 SNEGSKA (reference sequence). The CDR3 sequence: CSAKRPGTEAFF. In DNA, the CDR3 is TGCAGTGCTAAACGTCCCGGGACAGAAGCTTTCTTT.

This chain's CDR3 is CAISELDSHYGYTF. As DNA, the CDR3 is TGTGCCATCAGTGAATTGGACAGCCACTATGGCTACACCTTC. The chain links TRBV10-3 to TRBJ1-2; tentative D call: TRBD1 (6 bases). The ends were cut back, 3 bases at V and 3 bases at J, with 11 bases in the middle. From germline, CDR1 is ENHRY and CDR2 SYGVKD. The CDR3 has 14 amino acids.

This clonotype was counted a few times. This is likely a read error, given that the CDR3 carries no conserved phenylalanine or tryptophan at its end. As DNA, the CDR3 is TGCAGCGTTGAAGCCAGGCAAAGCTCCTACAATGAGCAGTTCCTC. Its translation: CSVEARQSSYNEQFL. This chain connects TRBV29-1 to TRBJ2-1; no firm D call. CDR3 size: 15 residues. Germline CDR1 and CDR2: SQVTM and ANQGSEA. V was clipped by 1 base and J by 0 bases, with 10 bases between them.

A word on this clonotype: An end of the junction differs from the germline gene, which may be a read error. The chain is built from TRBV3-1 and TRBJ2-1, with unresolved D. The CDR3 runs 18 residues. CDR1 is LGHDT, CDR2 YNNKEL, per germline (reference sequence). CDR3 loop: CASGQDVYVESSYNEQFF. CDR3 nucleotide sequence: TGTGCCAGCGGCCAAGACGTATATGTTGAAAGCTCCTACAATGAGCAGTTCTTC.

In this sample, this clonotype turned up many times. V is TRBV5-1 and J is TRBJ2-1; TRBD2 agrees at 10 bases. This CDR3 has 15 amino acids. Germline lookup yields CDR1 SGHRS and CDR2 YFSETQ. Germline trimming cut 1 base from V and 6 bases from J; bases unmatched to any gene: 4. CDR3 loop: CASSLLAGVGNEQFF. CDR3 nucleotides: TGCGCCAGCAGCTTGCTAGCGGGAGTGGGCAATGAGCAGTTCTTC.

The sample holds many counts of this clonotype. The V call is TRBV28, the J call TRBJ1-1; the D is unclear. This CDR3 region has 14 residues. The germline V gene encodes CDR1 MDHEN and CDR2 SYDVKM. Deletions cut 0 bases from V and 1 base from J, with 6 bases between. The CDR3 DNA reads as TGTGCCAGCAGTTTATGGACGGGGAACACTGAAGCTTTCTTT. This translates into CASSLWTGNTEAFF.

As concerns this clonotype: A much bigger clone sits one base away, suggesting this may be a read error. The rearrangement uses TRBV3-1 and TRBJ2-1; the D is unclear. Germline CDR1 is LGHDT and CDR2 is YNNKEL (reference sequence). CDR3 length: 16 amino acids. Trimming stripped 1 base from V and 7 bases from J, with 17 bases between. The CDR3 nucleotides read TGTGCCAGCAGCCAAGTGAATAGGCCCCCCATTAATGAGCAGTTCTTC. This codes for CASSQVNRPPINEQFF.

This clonotype was found many times. The rearrangement links TRBV2 to TRBJ1-3; no firm D call. The CDR3 totals 12 residues. V lost 8 bases and J lost 7, with 12 bases in between. Germline assignment: CDR1 SNHLY and CDR2 FYNNEI. DNA for the CDR3: TGTGCCAGCCCCGGACCCGGGAACACCATATATTTT. Its translation is CASPGPGNTIYF.

The V call is TRBV28, the J call TRBJ2-3; 13 bases fit TRBD2. The CDR3 has 17 amino acids. The germline V gene encodes CDR1 MDHEN and CDR2 SYDVKM. Trimming at V came to 4 bases and at J to 1 base, leaving 5 bases not matched to a gene. The CDR3 DNA follows: TGTGCCAGCAGTTCTCCCACTAGCGGGGGGGGCACAGATACGCAGTATTTT. It specifies CASSSPTSGGGTDTQYF.

The V and J genes are TRBV5-1 and TRBJ1-3; weak D call: TRBD1 (5 bases). The ends were cut back, 5 bases at V and 0 bases at J, with 12 bases in the middle. CDR3 size: 15 residues. Germline V gene sequence: CDR1 SGHRS, CDR2 YFSETQ. CDR3 in amino acids: CASREGSTSGNTIYF. The CDR3 coding sequence is TGCGCCAGCAGGGAGGGGTCAACCTCTGGAAACACCATATATTTT.

This clonotype was detected ten times or more. A much larger clone sits a single nucleotide away, making a read error possible. The conserved phenylalanine or tryptophan is not found at the CDR3 terminus, so this likely reflects a read error. The chain joins TRBV5-1 to TRBJ1-1; D gene unclear. CDR1 is SGHRS and CDR2 is YFSETQ in the germline V gene. The CDR3 length is 16 residues. Deletions cut 0 bases from V and 0 bases from J, with 12 bases between. This CDR3 reads CASSLGPGTVNTEAFL. Written as DNA, the CDR3 is TGCGCCAGCAGCTTGGGGCCGGGTACGGTGAACACTGAAGCTTTCCTT.

DNA of the CDR3: TGTGCCAGCGATGACACCGTCGGCGCCTATAATTCACCCCTCCACTTT. It yields the protein CASDDTVGAYNSPLHF. This chain links TRBV6-1 with TRBJ1-6, with D unresolved. The CDR3 has 16 residues. Germline V lookup: CDR1 MNHNS, CDR2 SASEGT. V was shortened by 8 bases and J by 2 bases, with 16 bases between the two germline ends.

This clonotype was detected ten times or more. The J gene is TRBJ2-7, the V gene TRBV30; the match to TRBD1 covers 8 bases. This CDR3 contains 14 residues. CDR1 is GTSNPN, CDR2 SVGIG, per germline (reference sequence). Trimming removed 4 bases from V and 5 bases from J; junction bases left unmatched: 10. This CDR3 reads CAWNRGRGLDEQYF. In DNA form, the CDR3 reads TGTGCCTGGAATCGGGGCAGGGGGCTCGACGAGCAGTACTTC.

Details on this clonotype: Germline and junction disagree at one end, which may indicate a read error. The chain couples TRBV3-1 to TRBJ2-3; D is tentatively TRBD1 or TRBD2 (6 bases each). CDR3 size: 13 residues. Germline loops: CDR1 LGHDT, CDR2 YNNKEL (reference sequence). CDR3 nucleotide sequence: TGTGCCAACAGCCAAGGAGGGGGGAATACGCAGTATTTT. It specifies CANSQGGGNTQYF.

The genes are TRBV10-3 and TRBJ2-2; TRBD2 matches 7 bases. V was pared by 7 bases and J by 2 bases, with 4 bases of the junction left unmatched. Germline values: CDR1 ENHRY, CDR2 SYGVKD. The CDR3 runs to 14 residues. The CDR3 nucleotides read TGTGCCATCAACCCGGGACTAAACACCGGGGAGCTGTTTTTT. Protein sequence: CAINPGLNTGELFF.

This chain uses TRBV28 with TRBJ1-1; tentatively, D is TRBD1 (6 bases). The CDR3 loop spans 17 amino acids. Trimming shortened V by 2 bases and J by 3 bases, and 19 bases separated the two germline ends. CDR1 and CDR2 (germline): MDHEN, SYDVKM. CDR3 amino acids: CASSLVGGRVIDTEAFF. DNA of the CDR3: TGTGCCAGCAGTTTAGTCGGGGGGCGGGTCATAGACACTGAAGCTTTCTTT.

This clonotype was detected a few times. This chain joins TRBV28 and TRBJ2-7; the D gene is possibly TRBD1 (5 bases). V lost 10 bases, J lost 4 bases, and 20 bases lay in between. Germline V gene lookup returns CDR1 MDHEN and CDR2 SYDVKM. The CDR3 has 14 residues. The CDR3 here is CANRPGHATYEQYF. The CDR3, as DNA: TGTGCCAACAGACCTGGACATGCTACTTACGAGCAGTACTTC.

The chain is built from TRBV14 and TRBJ2-7, with 11 bases that match TRBD2. The CDR3 runs 17 residues. Unmatched junction bases numbered 7, after V lost 1 base and J lost 2 bases. Germline V CDR1 and CDR2: SGHDN, FVKESK. The CDR3 nucleotides are TGTGCCAGCAGCCAAGGACCCCTAGCGGGAGGCACCTACGAGCAGTACTTC. Encoded protein: CASSQGPLAGGTYEQYF. The full variable domain, completed using reference TRBV14 and TRBJ2-7, is EAGVTQFPSHSVIEKGQTVTLRCDPISGHDNLYWYRRVMGKEIKFLLHFVKESKQDESGMPNNRFLAERTGGTYSTLKVQPAELEDSGVYFCASSQGPLAGGTYEQYFGPGTRLTVT.

This clonotype was seen a handful of times. The rearrangement uses TRBV6-5 and TRBJ1-4; 10 bases match TRBD1. Losses at the gene ends were 4 bases for V and 5 bases for J; bases not matched to a gene: 10. Germline CDR1 and CDR2: MNHEY and SVGAGI. The length of the CDR3 is 17 residues. CDR3: CASSLRRTGGWNEKLFF. The CDR3 nucleotides read TGTGCCAGCAGTTTGCGTCGGACAGGGGGATGGAATGAAAAACTGTTTTTT.

This clonotype has a handful of counts. The rearrangement joins TRBV7-9 to TRBJ2-5; TRBD1 aligns across 11 bases. This CDR3 has 13 residues. Unmatched junction bases numbered 0, after V lost 4 bases and J lost 5 bases. Looked up from germline, CDR1 is SEHNR and CDR2 is FQNEAQ (reference sequence). CDR3 residues: CASSWDRGETQYF. DNA of the CDR3: TGTGCCAGCAGCTGGGACAGGGGGGAGACCCAGTACTTC.

This clonotype came up many times. This CDR3 is CAWSGGIANQPQHF. CDR3 nucleotide sequence: TGTGCCTGGAGTGGTGGGATTGCCAATCAGCCCCAGCATTTT. V and J are TRBV30 and TRBJ1-5, with D unclear. This CDR3 contains 14 residues. V lost 1 base to trimming and J lost 3 bases, with 10 bases between them. The germline V gene encodes CDR1 GTSNPN and CDR2 SVGIG (reference sequence).